This entry lists 18 T cell receptor beta chains sequenced from one sample in a study of T cells in Graves' hyperthyroidism and ophthalmopathy. TCR beta CDR3 regions were amplified from RNA. The HTBI primer set drove a first-round RT-PCR of the TCR CDR3. MiXCR, applied by TCRdb to the multiplex PCR reads, yields one record per CDR3 protein. This table holds about 400,000 distinct CDR3 sequences, 15% found once. The sequencing sample was made of blood. These receptors originate from a woman in her thirties with Graves' hyperthyroidism.

This clonotype was counted many times. This chain links TRBV13 with TRBJ2-7; D possibly uses TRBD1 or TRBD2 (5 bases each). Germline lookup yields CDR1 PRHDT and CDR2 FYEKMQ (reference sequence). Trimming pared 5 bases from V and 5 bases from J, leaving 10 bases between. This CDR3 spans 12 amino acids. The CDR3 DNA reads TGTGCCAGCAGCCCGGGGACGCACGAGCAGTACTTC. Amino acid sequence: CASSPGTHEQYF.

Here the CDR3 DNA reads TGTGCCACCAGTGTCACGGGAGAGACCCAGTACTTC. This sequence encodes CATSVTGETQYF. This sequence joins TRBV24-1 and TRBJ2-5; unclear D gene. V was cut by 5 bases and J by 4 bases, with 7 bases left in between. The length of the CDR3 is 12 residues. Germline CDR1 is KGHDR and CDR2 is SFDVKD.

CDR3 protein: CASSTGDGSYNEQFF. CDR3 sequence (DNA): TGTGCCAGCAGTACAGGGGACGGGTCCTACAATGAGCAGTTCTTC. V is TRBV6-1 and J is TRBJ2-1, with 7 bases matching TRBD1. Germline-derived CDR1 and CDR2 are MNHNS and SASEGT. After removal of 5 bases from V and 1 base from J, the junction contained 5 bases not matched to a gene. The CDR3 consists of 15 residues.

The chain joins TRBV27 to TRBJ1-4; 8 nucleotides agree with TRBD1. The V gene end was trimmed by 4 bases and the J gene end by 2 bases; junction bases not matched to a gene: 6. Germline-derived CDR1 and CDR2 are MNHEY and SMNVEV (reference sequence). The CDR3 consists of 16 residues. CDR3 sequence reads: CASSWVQGETNEKLFF. DNA for the CDR3: TGTGCCAGCAGTTGGGTACAGGGGGAGACTAATGAAAAACTGTTTTTT.

This clonotype was observed a handful of times. CDR3 DNA sequence: TGTGCCAGCAGCGTAAGAGGGGGCGCCACAGATACGCAGTATTTT. Residues: CASSVRGGATDTQYF. The V gene is TRBV7-2, the J gene TRBJ2-3; 7 nucleotides agree with TRBD1. Germline values: CDR1 SGHTA, CDR2 FQGNSA. After removal of 5 bases from V and 2 bases from J, the junction contained 7 bases not matched to a gene. The CDR3 spans 15 residues.

V is TRBV7-6 and J is TRBJ2-5; TRBD2 matches at 9 bases. The CDR3 has 16 amino acids. V gave up 1 base and J gave up 1 base; unmatched junction bases: 4. Germline CDR1 SGHVS, CDR2 FNYEAQ. CDR3 DNA: TGTGCCAGCAGCTTAGAGGCTAGCGGGACCCAAGAGACCCAGTACTTC. Translation: CASSLEASGTQETQYF. Drawing the rest from reference TRBV7-6 and TRBJ2-5, the complete variable domain is GAGVSQSPRYKVTKRGQDVALRCDPISGHVSLYWYRQALGQGPEFLTYFNYEAQQDKSGLPNDRFSAERPEGSISTLTIQRTEQRDSAMYRCASSLEASGTQETQYFGPGTRLLVL.

This clonotype was detected ten times or more. The chain employs TRBV2 and TRBJ2-7, with D tentatively TRBD1 (6 bases). The length of the CDR3 is 13 residues. The germline V gene has CDR1 SNHLY and CDR2 FYNNEI. V shed 2 bases and J shed 6 bases, with 11 bases lying between them. Written as DNA, the CDR3 is TGTGCCAGCAGTGAAATCGAAGGGGGCGAGCAGTACTTC. Translated, it gives CASSEIEGGEQYF.

This clonotype was observed many times. This rearrangement joins TRBV29-1 to TRBJ2-2; unclear D gene. The CDR3 runs to 15 residues. V was pared by 4 bases and J by 0 bases, with 12 bases between. Germline CDR1 SQVTM, CDR2 ANQGSEA. The CDR3: CSVGPTDANTGELFF. Here the CDR3 DNA reads TGCAGCGTTGGGCCCACCGACGCGAACACCGGGGAGCTGTTTTTT.

The V call is TRBV7-9, the J call TRBJ1-1; 11 nucleotides match TRBD1. Trimming cost V 8 bases and J 1 base; bases outside gene matches: 6. The CDR3 spans 15 residues. Per germline, CDR1 SEHNR and CDR2 FQNEAQ (reference sequence). The CDR3 protein is CASFGQGAPNTEAFF. The CDR3 DNA reads TGTGCCAGCTTCGGACAGGGGGCGCCGAACACTGAAGCTTTCTTT.

This clonotype was detected ten times or more. The rearrangement joins TRBV29-1 to TRBJ2-3; D gene unclear. V was shortened by 3 bases and J by 3 bases, with 1 base between the two germline ends. Germline V gene lookup returns CDR1 SQVTM and CDR2 ANQGSEA. The CDR3 extends over 10 amino acids. This CDR3 is CSVDTDTQYF. The CDR3 DNA reads TGCAGCGTTGATACAGATACGCAGTATTTT.

The J gene is TRBJ2-7, the V gene TRBV29-1, with TRBD2 identical over 7 bases. There are 14 residues in the CDR3. The germline CDR1 and CDR2 sequences are SQVTM and ANQGSEA. With 3 bases clipped from V and 0 bases from J, the junction kept 5 bases outside the gene matches. This chain's CDR3 is CSVDPGGSSYEQYF. The CDR3 DNA is TGCAGCGTTGATCCCGGGGGGAGCTCCTACGAGCAGTACTTC.

This clonotype was seen at least ten times. This rearrangement joins TRBV12-3 or TRBV12-4 to TRBJ2-2; 7 bases line up with TRBD1. The V and J ends lost 5 bases and 4 bases, in that order; junction bases with no gene match: 4. The CDR3 contains 14 residues. The chain's CDR3 is CASSLDRVTGELFF. The DNA for the CDR3 is TGTGCCAGCAGTCTCGACAGGGTCACCGGGGAGCTGTTTTTT.

J is TRBJ2-1 and V is TRBV5-1, with D perhaps matching TRBD2 (6 bases). V lost 4 bases and J 7 bases, leaving 15 bases between the germline ends. This CDR3 region has 14 residues. From germline, CDR1 is SGHRS and CDR2 YFSETQ. The CDR3 is CASSADGSGNEQFF. In DNA, the CDR3 is TGCGCCAGCAGCGCAGACGGGAGTGGGAATGAGCAGTTCTTC.

CDR3 coding DNA: TGTGCCAGTATTGGTCAGTCTCACTATGGCTACACCTTC. Residues: CASIGQSHYGYTF. The chain combines TRBV19 with TRBJ1-2; D not resolved. The V gene's germline CDR1 is LNHDA and CDR2 SQIVND (reference sequence). Trimming cost V 7 bases and J 3 bases, with 12 bases left between them. The CDR3 sequence is 13 residues long.

This clonotype was seen many times. V usage is TRBV28 and J usage is TRBJ2-1; 11 bases match TRBD2. This CDR3 has 14 residues. J was trimmed by 3 bases and V by 6 bases; bases with no gene match: 1. CDR1 and CDR2 (germline): MDHEN, SYDVKM. CDR3 sequence (DNA): TGTGCCAGCAGGACTAGCGGGGTCTACAATGAGCAGTTCTTC. It codes for CASRTSGVYNEQFF.

This clonotype was seen many times. The chain has TRBV6-2 or TRBV6-3 and TRBJ2-7; TRBD2 agrees at 9 bases. CDR1 is MNHEY, CDR2 SVGEGT, per germline. V shed 1 base and J 0 bases; nucleotides not matched to a gene: 7. There are 17 residues in the CDR3. CDR3 sequence (DNA): TGTGCCAGCAGTTACTTTCTAGCGGGACCTAGCTCCTACGAGCAGTACTTC. This translates into CASSYFLAGPSSYEQYF.

The genes are TRBV5-1 and TRBJ1-2, with D maybe TRBD1 (5 bases). CDR3 length equals 13 residues. The ends were cut back, 0 bases at V and 6 bases at J, with 9 bases in the middle. CDR1 and CDR2 from the germline V gene are SGHRS and YFSETQ. CDR3 region: CASSLAFRDGYTF. CDR3 DNA sequence: TGCGCCAGCAGCTTGGCCTTCAGGGATGGCTACACCTTC.

This clonotype showed up just a few times. This chain joins TRBV7-6 and TRBJ2-1; TRBD2 might be the D (6 bases). CDR1 is SGHVS, CDR2 FNYEAQ, per germline. The CDR3 is 16 amino acids. Trimming took off 5 bases at V and 6 bases at J, with 20 bases between the two ends. The CDR3 reads CASSITSPRGGNEQFF. The CDR3 DNA reads TGTGCCAGCAGCATAACTAGCCCCCGAGGTGGCAATGAGCAGTTCTTC.